Presented here are 21 T cell receptor beta chains from one specimen sequenced in a study of CXCR3-negative and CXCR3-positive naive CD8 T cells. Each TRB cDNA library was prepared by 5' RACE (with UMI labels). TCRdb re-called the 5' RACE reads and shows each CDR3 protein once, DNA omitted. Across 70,000 to 95,000 distinct CDR3 sequences, the top ten clones capture roughly 1.4% of the sample. The sample comprised naive CXCR3- CD8+ T cells from blood. Sample subset: CD45RO-CCR7+CD27+CD95- naive CD8+ T cells lacking CXCR3 (TNR3-). These receptors all stem from a human donor in good health. Some clones in this sample may be carry-over from other donors' samples.

V is TRBV28 and J is TRBJ2-1; the TCRdb D gene call, TRBD1, has no DNA to confirm it. The germline CDR1 and CDR2 sequences are MDHEN and SYDVKM. The length of the CDR3 is 15 residues. The CDR3 here is CASSPEGEGANEQFF.

This chain links TRBV12-3 or TRBV12-4 with TRBJ2-5; checking the TCRdb D call of TRBD1 is not possible without DNA. This CDR3 is 13 amino acids long. The CDR3 spells CASSPDREETQYF.

V is TRBV20-1 and J is TRBJ2-7; the D call of TRBD1 rests on TCRdb alone, since no DNA is present to check it. This CDR3 contains 18 residues. Germline V gene data show CDR1 as DFQATT and CDR2 as SNEGSKA (reference sequence). This chain's CDR3 is CSARDLPGQAGPSYEQYF.

CDR3: CAISEPPSNEQYF. V is TRBV10-3 and J is TRBJ2-7. Germline V gene lookup returns CDR1 ENHRY and CDR2 SYGVKD. This CDR3 is 13 amino acids long.

The chain's CDR3 is CSVVWDREQHF. The chain couples TRBV29-1 to TRBJ1-5; TCRdb proposes TRBD1, but this gene call is untestable without DNA. CDR3 length: 11 amino acids. Germline V lookup: CDR1 SQVTM, CDR2 ANQGSEA.

The chain employs TRBV7-6 and TRBJ2-1; the TRBD2 assignment by TCRdb is unverifiable without DNA. This CDR3 contains 18 residues. Germline CDR1 and CDR2: SGHVS and FNYEAQ. CDR3 loop: CASSFAAGLAGTYNEQFF.

This sequence joins TRBV5-1 and TRBJ2-1. This CDR3 contains 17 residues. CDR1 and CDR2 from the germline V gene are SGHRS and YFSETQ. The CDR3 is CASSFQTSTLSYNEQFF. The entire variable domain, with the rest obtained from reference TRBV5-1 and TRBJ2-1, is as follows: KAGVTQTPRYLIKTRGQQVTLSCSPISGHRSVSWYQQTPGQGLQFLFEYFSETQRNKGNFPGRFSGRQFSNSRSEMNVSTLELGDSALYLCASSFQTSTLSYNEQFFGPGTRLTVL.

CDR3 region: CASSRGLAGVYEQYF. This chain links TRBV6-2 or TRBV6-3 with TRBJ2-7; the TRBD2 assignment by TCRdb is unverifiable without DNA. The CDR3 has 15 amino acids. Germline CDR1 MNHEY, CDR2 SVGEGT.

This chain joins TRBV10-3 and TRBJ1-1; with no DNA, the TCRdb D assignment of TRBD1 cannot be verified. The CDR3 consists of 15 residues. Germline CDR1 reads ENHRY; CDR2 reads SYGVKD. The CDR3 loop reads CAIGTVSNMNTEAFF.

V usage is TRBV28 and J usage is TRBJ2-5; TCRdb indicates TRBD1, and absent DNA this call remains unverified. The CDR3 runs to 15 residues. Germline CDR1 and CDR2: MDHEN and SYDVKM. The CDR3: CASSSRDRGVETQYF.

The chain is built from TRBV7-9 and TRBJ2-7. The germline V gene encodes CDR1 SEHNR and CDR2 FQNEAQ (reference sequence). The CDR3 totals 13 residues. The CDR3 sequence is CASSPDVGFEQYF.

The chain joins TRBV10-3 to TRBJ2-3; TCRdb's D call, TRBD1, is unchecked because there is no DNA. The CDR3 extends over 15 amino acids. Germline V gene lookup returns CDR1 ENHRY and CDR2 SYGVKD. The CDR3 here is CAISDQISGADTQYF.

The CDR3 sequence: CASSLGLERVYEQYF. The chain uses TRBV7-8 and TRBJ2-7. The CDR3 is made up of 15 amino acids. Germline CDR1 reads SGHVS; CDR2 reads FQNEAQ.

The chain joins TRBV4-3 to TRBJ2-1; TCRdb returns TRBD2, unconfirmable since there is no DNA. The CDR3 consists of 18 residues. CDR1 and CDR2 (germline): LGHNA, YSLEER. CDR3 in amino acids: CASSQEAAQRGGRGEQFF.

This sequence joins TRBV27 and TRBJ2-5; the D gene TCRdb calls, TRBD1, cannot be checked with no DNA. The CDR3 length is 14 residues. Germline CDR1 reads MNHEY; CDR2 reads SMNVEV (reference sequence). The CDR3 loop reads CASSYQGVGETQYF.

The rearrangement uses TRBV5-1 and TRBJ2-2. The V gene's germline CDR1 is SGHRS and CDR2 YFSETQ. The CDR3 length is 14 residues. The CDR3 is CASSLETNTGELFF.

CDR3 in amino acids: CASSSDLTGAYEQYF. This rearrangement joins TRBV11-2 to TRBJ2-7; TCRdb outputs TRBD1, but without DNA this stays unchecked. The CDR3 sequence is 15 residues long. Germline CDR1 reads SGHAT; CDR2 reads FQNNGV.

The gene calls are TRBV6-1 and TRBJ2-7. This CDR3 is 14 amino acids long. CDR1 and CDR2 from the germline V gene are MNHNS and SASEGT. Here the CDR3 reads CASSEPGLSYEQYF.

The rearrangement uses TRBV5-5 and TRBJ1-1; TCRdb lists TRBD1, though no DNA is available to test this call. The CDR3 has 15 residues. Germline loops: CDR1 SGHKS, CDR2 YYEKEE (reference sequence). CDR3 residues: CASSGGQGWNTEAFF.

V is TRBV3-2 and J is TRBJ2-7; TCRdb proposes TRBD1, but this gene call is untestable without DNA. TRBV3-2 is annotated as a pseudogene. This CDR3 comprises 12 residues. CDR3 region: CASSQGGREQYF.

V gene TRBV28 combines with J gene TRBJ2-2; the D gene TCRdb calls, TRBD2, cannot be checked with no DNA. The germline V gene has CDR1 MDHEN and CDR2 SYDVKM. The CDR3 loop spans 16 amino acids. CDR3 amino acids: CASSLPLAGDTGELFF.